Listed here are 18 T cell receptor beta chains from one sample, sequenced in a study of blood T cell repertoires in COVID-19. Assay used: immunoSEQ multiplex PCR; TCRdb lists only in-frame clones, some missing. The sample carries approximately 260,000 clones, roughly 91% recorded once. The specimen sequenced was PBMCs or T cells enriched from blood (not recorded which). The receptors come from a woman aged 60-75 years who had recovered from COVID-19.

This clone was seen a handful of times. V and J are TRBV9 and TRBJ2-1; 7 positions match TRBD2. The J segment lost 5 bases and the V segment lost 2 bases, leaving 13 bases of the junction unmatched. CDR1 is SGDLS and CDR2 is YYNGEE in the germline V gene. The CDR3 extends over 17 amino acids. In DNA form, the CDR3 reads TGTGCCAGCAGCGTCCGATTCTCGTCGGGGGGTAACAATGAGCAGTTCTTC. Amino acid sequence: CASSVRFSSGGNNEQFF.

The J gene is TRBJ1-1, the V gene TRBV30, with a tentative D call TRBD1 (5 bases). Germline V gene sequence: CDR1 GTSNPN, CDR2 SVGIG (reference sequence). The CDR3 loop spans 12 amino acids. V dropped 3 bases and J dropped 5 bases, with 10 bases sitting between them. CDR3 nucleotide sequence: TGTGCCTGGAGCGGTGACAGAACTGAAGCTTTCTTT. Its protein is CAWSGDRTEAFF.

Only one count was recorded for this clone. The chain uses TRBV5-8 and TRBJ2-5, with a tentative D call TRBD2 (7 bases). Per the germline V gene, CDR1 is SGHTS and CDR2 is YDEGEE. The CDR3 runs to 15 residues. The V gene lost 6 bases and the J gene lost 1 base, with 16 bases spanning the gap. CDR3 protein: CASTQVAGAQETQYF. CDR3 DNA sequence: TGTGCCAGCACCCAGGTGGCGGGGGCCCAAGAGACCCAGTACTTC.

The chain combines TRBV12-3 or TRBV12-4 with TRBJ1-2, with D maybe TRBD1 (5 bases). This CDR3 is built from 13 residues. V was cut by 6 bases and J by 6 bases, with 14 bases left in between. The CDR3 nucleotides read TGTGCCAGCAGGGCGCTTCTCAGGGATGGCTACACCTTC. Encoded protein: CASRALLRDGYTF.

The chain couples TRBV6-6 to TRBJ2-3; 10 bases are a match to TRBD1. The germline V gene has CDR1 MNHNY and CDR2 SVGAGI (reference sequence). The CDR3 is made up of 16 amino acids. After removal of 6 bases from V and 6 bases from J, the junction contained 12 bases not matched to a gene. The DNA for the CDR3 is TGTGCCAGCAGAACATCCTCGGGACAGGGGAGGGATACGCAGTATTTT. Translation gives CASRTSSGQGRDTQYF.

This chain links TRBV6-6 with TRBJ1-4, with 8 bases identical to TRBD1. The length of the CDR3 is 14 residues. Losses at the gene ends were 5 bases for V and 8 bases for J; bases not matched to a gene: 7. Looked up from germline, CDR1 is MNHNY and CDR2 is SVGAGI (reference sequence). In DNA, the CDR3 is TGTGCCAGCAGTCCGACAGGGACAGGAGAAAAACTGTTTTTT. Protein: CASSPTGTGEKLFF.

The V call is TRBV4-2, the J call TRBJ1-5; no clear D. Germline CDR1 reads LGHNA; CDR2 reads YNFKEQ. V was clipped by 0 bases and J by 1 base, with 4 bases between them. The CDR3 length is 14 residues. CDR3 residues: CASSQDRSNQPQHF. As DNA, the CDR3 is TGTGCCAGCAGCCAAGACAGGAGCAATCAGCCCCAGCATTTT.

This rearrangement joins TRBV2 to TRBJ2-3; possibly TRBD1 for D (6 bases). With 8 bases removed from V and 2 bases from J, the gap between germline ends came to 17 bases. Germline V gene lookup returns CDR1 SNHLY and CDR2 FYNNEI. The CDR3 length is 15 residues. Here the CDR3 DNA reads TGTGCCAGCGGGGGCGTCAGCCTTGACACAGATACGCAGTATTTT. It yields the protein CASGGVSLDTDTQYF.

The chain combines TRBV5-6 with TRBJ2-2; TRBD2 aligns across 8 bases. The CDR3 has 14 amino acids. Germline CDR1 is SGHDT and CDR2 is YYEEEE. V lost 4 bases, J lost 4 bases, and 3 bases stayed unmatched. This CDR3 reads CASSATSGTGELFF. The CDR3 coding sequence is TGTGCCAGCAGCGCTACTAGCGGCACCGGGGAGCTGTTTTTT.

The gene calls are TRBV13 and TRBJ2-7, with 8 bases that match TRBD1. V shed 8 bases, J shed 1 base, and the junction held 4 bases outside the gene matches. Germline CDR1 reads PRHDT; CDR2 reads FYEKMQ (reference sequence). This CDR3 region has 13 residues. CDR3 sequence: CASQGAISYEQYF. CDR3 nucleotide sequence: TGTGCCAGCCAGGGGGCCATATCCTACGAGCAGTACTTC.

The V gene is TRBV5-1, the J gene TRBJ1-1; possible D gene TRBD1, 5 bases. CDR1 is SGHRS and CDR2 is YFSETQ in the germline V gene. Trimming left V 0 bases short and J 5 bases short, with 11 bases between. CDR3 length equals 14 residues. The CDR3 reads CASSLGGLLTEAFF. The CDR3, as DNA: TGCGCCAGCAGCTTGGGGGGACTGCTTACTGAAGCTTTCTTT.

This clone has more than one count but fewer than ten. The chain links TRBV3-1 (or the pseudogene TRBV3-2) to TRBJ2-3; tentative D call: TRBD2 (6 bases). The CDR3 length is 11 residues. Germline V lookup: CDR1 LGHDT, CDR2 YNNKEL (reference sequence). Deletions cut 1 base from V and 10 bases from J, with 6 bases between. The CDR3 here is CASSQGGAQYF. In nucleotides, the CDR3 is TGTGCCAGCAGCCAAGGGGGGGCGCAGTATTTT.

J is TRBJ1-3 and V is TRBV12-3 or TRBV12-4; D is ambiguous. The CDR3 is 10 amino acids. The V end was cut by 6 bases, the J end by 8 bases, with 5 bases between. CDR3 nucleotides: TGTGCCAGCAGCTTTGACACCATATATTTT. This translates into CASSFDTIYF.

This clone occurred once. CDR3 residues: CASSAGRENTIYF. As DNA, the CDR3 is TGTGCCAGCAGCGCGGGTCGGGAGAACACCATATATTTT. The chain employs TRBV9 and TRBJ1-3, with D unclear. There are 13 residues in the CDR3. In germline, CDR1 is SGDLS, CDR2 YYNGEE. With 3 bases removed from V and 7 bases from J, the gap between germline ends came to 11 bases.

The chain joins TRBV7-9 to TRBJ1-3; 7 bases are a match to TRBD1. CDR1 SEHNR and CDR2 FQNEAQ come from the germline V gene (reference sequence). The CDR3 length is 13 residues. V lost 5 bases, J lost 8 bases, and 6 bases stayed unmatched. The CDR3 region has the DNA TGTGCCAGCAGCCCGACAGGGCTAGACACCATATATTTT. It is translated as CASSPTGLDTIYF.

The V call is TRBV5-4, the J call TRBJ2-1; 15 positions match TRBD2. Germline V gene lookup returns CDR1 SGHNT and CDR2 YYREEE (reference sequence). V lost 4 bases, J lost 0 bases, and 5 bases stayed unmatched. The CDR3 loop spans 18 amino acids. CDR3 residues: CASSRGTSGRLSYNEQFF. In nucleotides, the CDR3 is TGTGCCAGCAGCCGAGGGACTAGCGGGAGGCTCTCCTACAATGAGCAGTTCTTC.

This chain connects TRBV3-1 (or the pseudogene TRBV3-2) to TRBJ1-3; no clear D. The V gene's germline CDR1 is LGHDT and CDR2 YNNKEL (reference sequence). The CDR3 length is 13 residues. V was trimmed by 6 bases and J by 2 bases, leaving 8 bases between them. This CDR3 is CASRNRAGNTIYF. The DNA for the CDR3 is TGTGCCAGCAGAAACCGGGCTGGAAACACCATATATTTT.

This clone has a handful of counts. V and J are TRBV2 and TRBJ2-1, with a weak D call TRBD1 (6 bases). Germline V gene data show CDR1 as SNHLY and CDR2 as FYNNEI. The CDR3 is made up of 13 amino acids. Trimming stripped 10 bases from V and 3 bases from J, with 13 bases between. CDR3 in DNA: TGTGCCACCTGGGACACCTACTACAATGAGCAGTTCTTC. Protein product: CATWDTYYNEQFF.